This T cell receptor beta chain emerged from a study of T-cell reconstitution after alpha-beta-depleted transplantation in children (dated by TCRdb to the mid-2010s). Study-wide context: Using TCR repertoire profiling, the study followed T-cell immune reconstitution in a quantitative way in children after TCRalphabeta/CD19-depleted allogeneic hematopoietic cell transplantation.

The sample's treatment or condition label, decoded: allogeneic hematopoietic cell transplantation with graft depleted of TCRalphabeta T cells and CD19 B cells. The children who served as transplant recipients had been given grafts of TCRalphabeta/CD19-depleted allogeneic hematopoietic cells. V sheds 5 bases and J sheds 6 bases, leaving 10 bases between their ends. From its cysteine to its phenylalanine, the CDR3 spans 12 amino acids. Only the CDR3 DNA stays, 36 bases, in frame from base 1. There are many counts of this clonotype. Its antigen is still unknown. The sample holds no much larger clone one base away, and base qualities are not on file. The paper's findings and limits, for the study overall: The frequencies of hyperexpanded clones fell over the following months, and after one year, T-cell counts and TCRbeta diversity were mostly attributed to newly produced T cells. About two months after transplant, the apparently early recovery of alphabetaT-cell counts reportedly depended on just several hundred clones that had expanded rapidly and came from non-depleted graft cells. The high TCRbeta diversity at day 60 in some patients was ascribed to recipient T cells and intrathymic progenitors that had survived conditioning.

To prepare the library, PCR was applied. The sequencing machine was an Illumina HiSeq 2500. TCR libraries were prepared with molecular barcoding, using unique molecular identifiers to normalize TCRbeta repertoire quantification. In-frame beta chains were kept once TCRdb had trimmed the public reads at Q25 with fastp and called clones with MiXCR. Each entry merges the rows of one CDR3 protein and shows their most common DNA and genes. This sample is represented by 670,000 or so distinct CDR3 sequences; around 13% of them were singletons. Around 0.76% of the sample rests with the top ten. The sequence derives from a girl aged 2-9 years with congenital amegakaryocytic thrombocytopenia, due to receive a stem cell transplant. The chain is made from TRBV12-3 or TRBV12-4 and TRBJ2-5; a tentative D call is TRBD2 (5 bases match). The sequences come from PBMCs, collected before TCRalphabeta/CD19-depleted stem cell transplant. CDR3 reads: CASSARGQTQYF. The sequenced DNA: TGTGCCAGCAGTGCCAGAGGGCAGACCCAGTACTTC.